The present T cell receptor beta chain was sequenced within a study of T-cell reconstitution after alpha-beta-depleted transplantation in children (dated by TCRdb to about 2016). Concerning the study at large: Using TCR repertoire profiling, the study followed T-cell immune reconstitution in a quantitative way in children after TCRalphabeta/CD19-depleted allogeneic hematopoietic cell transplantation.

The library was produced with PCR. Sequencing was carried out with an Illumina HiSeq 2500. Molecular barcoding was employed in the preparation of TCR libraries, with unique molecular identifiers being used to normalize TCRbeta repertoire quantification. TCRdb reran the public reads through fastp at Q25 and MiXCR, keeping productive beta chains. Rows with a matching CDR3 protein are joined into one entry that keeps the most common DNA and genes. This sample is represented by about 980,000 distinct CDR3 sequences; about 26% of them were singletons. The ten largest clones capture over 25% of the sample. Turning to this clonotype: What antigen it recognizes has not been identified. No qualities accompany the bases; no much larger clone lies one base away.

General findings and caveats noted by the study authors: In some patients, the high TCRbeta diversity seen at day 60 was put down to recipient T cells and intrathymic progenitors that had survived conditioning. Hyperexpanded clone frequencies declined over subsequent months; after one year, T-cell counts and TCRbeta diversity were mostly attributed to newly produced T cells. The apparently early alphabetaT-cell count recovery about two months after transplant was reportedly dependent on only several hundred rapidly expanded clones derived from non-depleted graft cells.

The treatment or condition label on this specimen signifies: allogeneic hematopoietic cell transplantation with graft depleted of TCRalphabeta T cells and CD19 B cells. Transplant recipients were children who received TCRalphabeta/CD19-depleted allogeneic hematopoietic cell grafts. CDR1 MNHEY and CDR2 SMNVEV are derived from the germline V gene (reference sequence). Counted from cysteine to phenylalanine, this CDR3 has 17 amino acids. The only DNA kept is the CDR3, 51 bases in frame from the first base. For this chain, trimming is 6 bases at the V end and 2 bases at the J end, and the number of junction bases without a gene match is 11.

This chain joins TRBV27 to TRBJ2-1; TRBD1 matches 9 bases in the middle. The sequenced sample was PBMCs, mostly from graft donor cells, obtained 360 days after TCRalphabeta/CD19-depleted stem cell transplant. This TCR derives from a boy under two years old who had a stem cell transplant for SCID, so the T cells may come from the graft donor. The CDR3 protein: CASSLRPGQGPYNEQFF. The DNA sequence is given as TGTGCCAGCAGCTTAAGACCGGGACAGGGTCCCTACAATGAGCAGTTCTTC.